The 30 T cell receptor beta chains below come from one sample, sequenced in a study of T cells in Graves' hyperthyroidism and ophthalmopathy. The investigators amplified TCR beta CDR3 regions from RNA transcripts. The HTBI primer set was used in a first-round RT-PCR of the TCR CDR3. TCRdb fed the multiplex PCR reads into MiXCR, producing one record per CDR3 protein. The data hold more than 300,000 distinct CDR3 sequences, with under 20% observed a single time. Sequenced sample: blood. These TCRs come from a man aged 18 to 30 with Graves' ophthalmopathy.

This clonotype was seen only a few times. This sequence joins TRBV20-1 and TRBJ2-1; TRBD1 aligns across 9 bases. Looked up from germline, CDR1 is DFQATT and CDR2 is SNEGSKA (reference sequence). Trimming cost V 7 bases and J 1 base; bases outside gene matches: 11. There are 16 residues in the CDR3. The CDR3 reads CSVVTQGATSYNEQFF. CDR3 nucleotides: TGCAGTGTTGTGACACAGGGGGCTACATCCTACAATGAGCAGTTCTTC.

A word on this clonotype: A much larger clone differs by one base, so this may be a read error. A read error is likely, as this CDR3 ends without the conserved phenylalanine or tryptophan. The rearrangement uses TRBV15 and TRBJ2-5, with D unclear. From germline, CDR1 is LNHNV and CDR2 YYDKDF (reference sequence). The CDR3 has 11 amino acids. V lost 5 bases and J lost 5, with 6 bases in between. CDR3: CATSASETQYL. The CDR3, as DNA: TGTGCCACCAGCGCCTCTGAGACCCAGTACCTC.

This clonotype was recorded a few times. This sequence joins TRBV2 and TRBJ1-5; TRBD1 matches 7 bases. With 5 bases clipped from V and 7 bases from J, the junction kept 5 bases outside the gene matches. CDR1 and CDR2 from the germline V gene are SNHLY and FYNNEI. The CDR3 spans 13 residues. CDR3 nucleotide sequence: TGTGCCAGCAGTACAGGGGTTGAACAGCCCCAGCATTTT. Protein sequence: CASSTGVEQPQHF.

This clonotype has just a few counts. The rearrangement uses TRBV29-1 and TRBJ1-2; D remains ambiguous. In germline, CDR1 is SQVTM, CDR2 ANQGSEA. This CDR3 comprises 15 residues. Trimming left V 3 bases short and J 0 bases short, with 14 bases between. The CDR3 nucleotides are TGCAGCGTTGATGGCCTCTGGGAAGCTAACTATGGCTACACCTTC. Translation gives CSVDGLWEANYGYTF.

This clonotype was picked up a small number of times. This chain connects TRBV19 to TRBJ1-1; 7 bases fit TRBD1. The CDR3 is 17 amino acids. The V segment lost 8 bases and the J segment 0 bases; nucleotides outside the gene matches: 15. Germline-derived CDR1 and CDR2 are LNHDA and SQIVND (reference sequence). CDR3 nucleotide sequence: TGTGCCAGTGGGGGGGACGACAGGGCCCGCATGAACACTGAAGCTTTCTTT. Translated, it gives CASGGDDRARMNTEAFF.

This clonotype was observed a few times. This rearrangement joins TRBV10-3 to TRBJ2-7; D is undetermined. This CDR3 comprises 15 residues. Trimming left V 0 bases short and J 0 bases short, with 9 bases between. Germline V gene sequence: CDR1 ENHRY, CDR2 SYGVKD. CDR3 amino acids: CAISESRQSSYEQYF. CDR3 sequence (DNA): TGTGCCATCAGTGAGTCGAGGCAGAGCTCCTACGAGCAGTACTTC.

V and J are TRBV7-9 and TRBJ1-5; D unresolved. The CDR3 loop spans 13 amino acids. Germline lookup yields CDR1 SEHNR and CDR2 FQNEAQ (reference sequence). The V and J ends lost 4 bases and 7 bases respectively, with 11 bases between them. CDR3 loop: CASSWGGEQPQHF. Written as DNA, the CDR3 is TGTGCCAGCAGCTGGGGAGGAGAGCAGCCCCAGCATTTT. Based on the CDR3 plus reference TRBV7-9 and TRBJ1-5, the full variable domain is DTGVSQNPRHKITKRGQNVTFRCDPISEHNRLYWYRQTLGQGPEFLTYFQNEAQLEKSRLLSDRFSAERPKGSFSTLEIQRTEQGDSAMYLCASSWGGEQPQHFGDGTRLSIL.

This sequence joins TRBV29-1 and TRBJ2-7; 7 bases are a match to TRBD2. Germline loops: CDR1 SQVTM, CDR2 ANQGSEA. This CDR3 contains 13 residues. V lost 5 bases and J lost 3; bases outside the gene matches: 7. The CDR3 region is CSVHKGGSYEQYF. The CDR3 DNA follows: TGCAGCGTTCACAAGGGAGGGAGCTACGAGCAGTACTTC.

There are many counts of this clonotype. The rearrangement links TRBV20-1 to TRBJ2-3; 11 bases map to TRBD2. Germline trimming cut 4 bases from V and 2 bases from J; bases unmatched to any gene: 2. Germline lookup yields CDR1 DFQATT and CDR2 SNEGSKA (reference sequence). CDR3 length equals 14 residues. The CDR3 coding sequence is TGCAGTGCTACACTAGCGGGGGACACAGATACGCAGTATTTT. It translates to CSATLAGDTDTQYF.

This clonotype was detected many times. The V gene is TRBV27, the J gene TRBJ1-2; weak D call: TRBD1 (5 bases). The length of the CDR3 is 13 residues. Germline V gene sequence: CDR1 MNHEY, CDR2 SMNVEV (reference sequence). Trimming took 10 bases from V and 4 from J, leaving 16 bases between them. CDR3 in DNA: TGTGCCACGTCCCGGGGGGACCTCTATGGCTACACCTTC. This encodes CATSRGDLYGYTF.

Comments on this clonotype: Since a much larger clone is just one base distant, this may be a read error. The chain combines TRBV11-2 with TRBJ2-7; no firm D call. This CDR3 is built from 16 residues. Looked up from germline, CDR1 is SGHAT and CDR2 is FQNNGV. V lost 0 bases, J lost 2 bases, and 14 bases lay in between. The CDR3 loop is CASSLDLPTWAYEQYF. In DNA form, the CDR3 reads TGTGCCAGCAGCTTAGACCTACCGACATGGGCCTACGAGCAGTACTTC.

In its sample, this clonotype was seen a few times. V usage is TRBV7-8 and J usage is TRBJ2-7, with D perhaps TRBD1 or TRBD2 (5 bases each). The CDR3 consists of 13 residues. The germline CDR1 and CDR2 sequences are SGHVS and FQNEAQ. V was clipped by 1 base and J by 7 bases, with 11 bases between them. The CDR3 DNA reads TGTGCCAGCAGCTTAGGAGGGGAGAGGGAGCAGTACTTC. The encoded protein is CASSLGGEREQYF.

In DNA, the CDR3 is TGTGCCAGCAGCTTACAGGGTTTTAGGTACAATGAGCAGTTCTTC. Its translation: CASSLQGFRYNEQFF. The chain combines TRBV7-2 with TRBJ2-1; possible D gene TRBD1, 5 bases. Trimming stripped 2 bases from V and 4 bases from J, with 12 bases between. The CDR3 runs to 15 residues. The germline gives CDR1 SGHTA, CDR2 FQGNSA.

The table lists this clonotype with a few counts. A much larger clone lies one base from this, so it may be a read error. It is likely a read error, because the conserved phenylalanine at the end of the CDR3 is missing. V and J are TRBV11-2 and TRBJ2-7; TRBD2 agrees at 8 bases. The J segment lost 0 bases and the V segment lost 6 bases, leaving 7 bases of the junction unmatched. This CDR3 spans 15 amino acids. CDR1 is SGHAT, CDR2 FQNNGV, per germline. As DNA, the CDR3 is TGTGCCAGCAGGCCGAGCGGGGGTCCCTCCTACGAGCAGTACCTC. Protein sequence: CASRPSGGPSYEQYL.

This clonotype was seen ten or more times. CDR3 DNA: TGTGCCAGCCAGACTAGCGGAGATGCTCCCAATGAGCAGTTCTTC. Its protein is CASQTSGDAPNEQFF. The chain employs TRBV2 and TRBJ2-1; 9 nucleotides match TRBD2. The germline V gene has CDR1 SNHLY and CDR2 FYNNEI. The CDR3 consists of 15 residues. The J segment lost 6 bases and the V segment lost 8 bases, leaving 11 bases of the junction unmatched. Full variable domain (outside the CDR3, taken from reference TRBV2 and TRBJ2-1): EPEVTQTPSHQVTQMGQEVILRCVPISNHLYFYWYRQILGQKVEFLVSFYNNEISEKSEIFDDQFSVERPDGSNFTLKIRSTKLEDSAMYFCASQTSGDAPNEQFFGPGTRLTVL.

V is TRBV4-1 and J is TRBJ1-1; D is perhaps TRBD1 (5 bases). The CDR3 is made up of 16 amino acids. Per the germline V gene, CDR1 is MGHRA and CDR2 is YSYEKL. V was pared by 2 bases and J by 4 bases, with 17 bases between. CDR3 nucleotides: TGCGCCAGCAGCCAAAAACGGGACGCCGGTGGCACTGAAGCTTTCTTT. Its translation: CASSQKRDAGGTEAFF.

Details on this clonotype: A much bigger clone sits one base away, suggesting this may be a read error. V and J are TRBV2 and TRBJ2-7, with 7 bases identical to TRBD1. The CDR3 runs 17 residues. V trimming: 3 bases; J trimming: 5 bases; junction bases outside the gene matches: 16. Germline CDR1 and CDR2: SNHLY and FYNNEI. CDR3 sequence: CASSDPAGDRKSHEQYF. The CDR3 coding sequence is TGTGCCAGCAGTGACCCCGCCGGGGACAGAAAGTCCCACGAGCAGTACTTC.

This clonotype was observed many times. The rearrangement joins TRBV20-1 to TRBJ2-2; D ambiguous. Deletions cut 7 bases from V and 1 base from J, with 7 bases between. The CDR3 runs 12 residues. The germline V gene has CDR1 DFQATT and CDR2 SNEGSKA (reference sequence). The CDR3 DNA reads TGCAGTGTGCCAGGGAACACCGGGGAGCTGTTTTTT. Translated, it gives CSVPGNTGELFF.

At least ten counts were recorded for this clonotype. CDR3 bases: TGTGCCAGCAGAACCCTGACAGGGGGCAGGCAGCCCCAGCATTTT. It is translated as CASRTLTGGRQPQHF. The chain carries TRBV2 and TRBJ1-5; 10 positions match TRBD1. The CDR3 is 15 amino acids. CDR1 is SNHLY, CDR2 FYNNEI, per germline. With V trimmed by 6 bases and J by 7 bases, 9 bases remained unmatched.

The gene calls are TRBV20-1 and TRBJ1-2; D gene uncertain. The CDR3 length is 14 residues. Germline V gives CDR1 DFQATT, CDR2 SNEGSKA (reference sequence). Trimming left V 3 bases short and J 6 bases short, with 17 bases between. The chain's CDR3 is CSARSPSWVDGYTF. CDR3 in DNA: TGCAGTGCTAGGTCCCCTTCCTGGGTCGATGGCTACACCTTC.

This clonotype was observed a few times. The chain employs TRBV10-2 and TRBJ1-4; D call uncertain. CDR3 length: 17 residues. Germline V gene data show CDR1 as WSHSY and CDR2 as SAAADI. The germline V and J ends were trimmed by 0 bases and 2 bases, with 13 bases remaining between them. This chain's CDR3 is CASSESKWESTNEKLFF. As DNA, the CDR3 is TGCGCCAGCAGTGAGTCGAAATGGGAATCCACTAATGAAAAACTGTTTTTT.

This clonotype was detected many times. The chain links TRBV6-5 to TRBJ2-2, with D tentatively TRBD2 (5 bases). Per the germline V gene, CDR1 is MNHEY and CDR2 is SVGAGI. The V and J ends lost 4 bases and 1 base respectively, with 13 bases between them. CDR3 length: 16 residues. The CDR3 DNA is TGTGCCAGCAGTTCTCACCAGAGGGTGAACACCGGGGAGCTGTTTTTT. Translating it yields CASSSHQRVNTGELFF.

This clonotype has ten or more counts. The chain joins TRBV18 to TRBJ1-1; D not resolved. V gave up 0 bases and J gave up 7 bases, with 9 bases separating them. CDR1 and CDR2 from the germline V gene are KGHSH and LQKENI. CDR3 length: 13 residues. CDR3 protein: CASSPPARGEAFF. CDR3 sequence (DNA): TGTGCCAGCTCACCACCCGCAAGAGGTGAAGCTTTCTTT.

This clonotype has only a few counts. The chain employs TRBV7-8 and TRBJ1-2; unclear D gene. This CDR3 comprises 14 residues. Germline lookup yields CDR1 SGHVS and CDR2 FQNEAQ. Deletions cut 5 bases from V and 5 bases from J, with 15 bases between. The CDR3 here is CASSLRSILYGYTF. The CDR3 DNA reads TGTGCCAGCAGCCTACGAAGTATCCTTTATGGCTACACCTTC.

This clonotype was seen at least ten times. The CDR3 DNA sequence: TGTGCCAGCAGCGTAGCTCACGGTCCGTCGGCGATGACTGAAGCTTTCTTT. This gives the protein CASSVAHGPSAMTEAFF. V gene TRBV9 combines with J gene TRBJ1-1; no reliable D call. Trimming stripped 0 bases from V and 5 bases from J, with 20 bases between. The CDR3 extends over 17 amino acids. CDR1 SGDLS and CDR2 YYNGEE come from the germline V gene.

This clonotype came up many times. This rearrangement joins TRBV28 to TRBJ2-1; tentative D call: TRBD2 (6 bases). Germline V lookup: CDR1 MDHEN, CDR2 SYDVKM. The ends were cut back, 8 bases at V and 8 bases at J, with 31 bases in the middle. CDR3 length equals 18 residues. CDR3 in amino acids: CASRRATGAQWRVYEQFF. DNA for the CDR3: TGTGCCAGCCGGCGGGCCACGGGAGCCCAGTGGCGAGTCTATGAGCAGTTCTTC. The full variable domain, completed using reference TRBV28 and TRBJ2-1, is DVKVTQSSRYLVKRTGEKVFLECVQDMDHENMFWYRQDPGLGLRLIYFSYDVKMKEKGDIPEGYSVSREKKERFSLILESASTNQTSMYLCASRRATGAQWRVYEQFFGPGTRLTVL.

This clonotype was recorded at least ten times. The J gene is TRBJ1-1, the V gene TRBV20-1, with D possibly being TRBD1 (6 bases). V lost 1 base, J lost 0 bases, and 12 bases lay in between. Germline CDR1 DFQATT, CDR2 SNEGSKA (reference sequence). The CDR3 extends over 15 amino acids. The CDR3 DNA is TGCAGTGCTAGAGGCGGGGGGGGCATGAACACTGAAGCTTTCTTT. Translated, it gives CSARGGGGMNTEAFF.

This clonotype was recorded at least ten times. This sequence joins TRBV10-3 and TRBJ2-7, with 8 bases identical to TRBD1. V lost 5 bases and J lost 0; bases outside the gene matches: 12. This CDR3 has 17 residues. CDR1 is ENHRY and CDR2 is SYGVKD in the germline V gene. CDR3 amino acids: CAISQGQGYRSSYEQYF. DNA of the CDR3: TGTGCCATCAGTCAAGGACAGGGCTATAGGAGCTCCTACGAGCAGTACTTC.

This clonotype came up many times. The V gene is TRBV3-1, the J gene TRBJ2-3; D perhaps matches TRBD2 (5 bases). Germline CDR1 is LGHDT and CDR2 is YNNKEL (reference sequence). V gave up 4 bases and J gave up 2 bases, with 19 bases separating them. The CDR3 runs 17 residues. The CDR3 coding sequence is TGTGCCAGCAGCCCCTACCGGGAAGAGGAAATCACAGATACGCAGTATTTT. Protein: CASSPYREEEITDTQYF.

At least ten counts were recorded for this clonotype. The chain links TRBV28 to TRBJ1-5, with D unresolved. The length of the CDR3 is 15 residues. The germline V gene encodes CDR1 MDHEN and CDR2 SYDVKM. V was cut by 7 bases and J by 4 bases, with 17 bases left in between. CDR3 in DNA: TGTGCCAGCACCCCGGGGATACGCCGTAATCAGCCCCAGCATTTT. Translating it yields CASTPGIRRNQPQHF.